These 10 T cell receptor beta chains originate from one sample sequenced in a study of technical replicates of blood from a handful of donors. Libraries were prepared by immunoSEQ multiplex PCR; TCRdb keeps only in-frame clonotypes and omits some of them. The sample lists more than 75,000 clones; approximately 93% were seen once. Material: T cells isolated from PBMCs. The source is a human donor in good health.

V and J are TRBV5-1 and TRBJ2-3, with 14 positions matching TRBD2. Germline V gives CDR1 SGHRS, CDR2 YFSETQ. The CDR3 extends over 17 amino acids. V trimming: 2 bases; J trimming: 3 bases; junction bases outside the gene matches: 5. The CDR3 coding sequence is TGCGCCAGCAGCTTTCCGGGACTAGCGGGAGCGACAGATACGCAGTATTTT. Protein: CASSFPGLAGATDTQYF.

The rearrangement joins TRBV6-6 to TRBJ1-1, with D unresolved. The CDR3 consists of 14 residues. V lost 2 bases, J lost 4 bases, and 11 bases lay in between. Germline CDR1 is MNHNY and CDR2 is SVGAGI (reference sequence). The CDR3 loop is CASSYSPGATEAFF. CDR3 bases: TGTGCCAGCAGTTACAGTCCGGGTGCCACTGAAGCTTTCTTT.

The chain uses TRBV9 and TRBJ2-1; 9 nucleotides line up with TRBD1. With 0 bases clipped from V and 8 bases from J, the junction kept 6 bases outside the gene matches. CDR1 SGDLS and CDR2 YYNGEE come from the germline V gene. The CDR3 is 15 amino acids. The CDR3 region is CASSVAGQGFYEQFF. CDR3 coding DNA: TGTGCCAGCAGCGTAGCGGGACAGGGTTTCTATGAGCAGTTCTTC.

Here the CDR3 DNA reads TGTGCCAGCAGCTTACAGGGGACCGGCGAAAAACTGTTTTTT. Translated: CASSLQGTGEKLFF. The chain employs TRBV7-9 and TRBJ1-4; tentative D call: TRBD1 (6 bases). The CDR3 totals 14 residues. Germline CDR1 reads SEHNR; CDR2 reads FQNEAQ (reference sequence). V dropped 2 bases and J dropped 8 bases, with 12 bases sitting between them.

The genes are TRBV6-1 and TRBJ1-1; 7 bases fit TRBD1. The CDR3 contains 14 residues. V lost 5 bases to trimming and J lost 4 bases; unmatched junction nucleotides: 7. The germline V gene has CDR1 MNHNS and CDR2 SASEGT. CDR3 residues: CASSNDRASTEAFF. The CDR3, as DNA: TGTGCCAGCAGTAATGACAGGGCTTCCACTGAAGCTTTCTTT.

Points on this clone: The junction departs from germline at one end; a sequencing error may be responsible. The chain combines TRBV7-9 with TRBJ2-3, with D uncertain. The CDR3 is made up of 12 amino acids. Looked up from germline, CDR1 is SEHNR and CDR2 is FQNEAQ (reference sequence). CDR3: CASRLASDTQYF. The CDR3 DNA reads as TGTGCCAGCAGGTTAGCCTCAGATACGCAGTATTTT.

This clone was detected once. V and J are TRBV28 and TRBJ1-2, with D tentatively TRBD1 (6 bases). Per germline, CDR1 MDHEN and CDR2 SYDVKM. The CDR3 totals 14 residues. Between the trimmed V and J ends, which lost 3 bases and 2 bases, there was a span of 10 bases. CDR3 DNA sequence: TGTGCCAGCAGTTTCCTTGGGGGCAACTATGGCTACACCTTC. This encodes CASSFLGGNYGYTF.

The chain carries TRBV4-1 and TRBJ2-7; 7 bases map to TRBD2. In germline, CDR1 is MGHRA, CDR2 YSYEKL. After removal of 1 base from V and 3 bases from J, the junction contained 3 bases not matched to a gene. The CDR3 spans 14 residues. The CDR3 is CASSQVGRDYEQYF. For the CDR3, the DNA is TGCGCCAGCAGCCAAGTAGGGAGGGACTACGAGCAGTACTTC.

Concerning this clone: Other DNA sequences of this sample code for an identical CDR3. The rearrangement uses TRBV7-2 and TRBJ1-1; D perhaps matches TRBD1 (5 bases). The CDR3 consists of 13 residues. Germline CDR1 and CDR2: SGHTA and FQGNSA. With 1 base removed from V and 4 bases from J, the gap between germline ends came to 7 bases. The CDR3: CASSLGGGTEAFF. In nucleotides, the CDR3 is TGTGCCAGCAGCTTAGGGGGGGGCACTGAAGCTTTCTTT.

The count of this clone is one. The chain has TRBV4-1 and TRBJ2-1, with 8 positions matching TRBD2. Germline CDR1 is MGHRA and CDR2 is YSYEKL. This CDR3 contains 16 residues. Trimming at V came to 1 base and at J to 6 bases, leaving 8 bases not matched to a gene. The CDR3 sequence is CASSQAGLEIFNEQFF. The DNA of the CDR3 is TGCGCCAGCAGCCAAGCGGGACTAGAAATTTTCAATGAGCAGTTCTTC.